This T cell receptor beta chain was recovered during a study of T cells after yellow fever vaccination. TCRdb re-analysed the 5' RACE reads in MiXCR, keeping a single row per CDR3 protein. This table has 400,000 or so distinct CDR3 sequences, 15% to 20% appearing once. V lost 4 bases, J lost 4 bases, and 5 bases lay in between. Germline CDR1 SGHDT, CDR2 YYEEEE. The CDR3 is made up of 12 amino acids. This TCR was recovered from a man younger than 35 who received the YFV17D yellow fever vaccine. The input for sequencing was PBMCs, taken before the yellow fever booster vaccination. The J gene is TRBJ2-2, the V gene TRBV5-6; D is possibly TRBD1 (5 bases). CDR3 DNA sequence: TGTGCCAGCAGCGGGGCCACCGGGGAGCTGTTTTTT. Its translation is CASSGATGELFF.